The present T cell receptor (beta chain) was sequenced within a study of blood T cell repertoires in COVID-19. Overall study context: Italy, Spain and the United States were the sources of the convalescent and acute COVID-19 samples. The analysed material was cDNA or gDNA that came from T cells, B-cell-depleted T cells, or PBMCs.

CDR1 SGHTA and CDR2 FQGNSA come from the germline V gene. This CDR3 contains 17 residues. With V trimmed by 7 bases and J by 2 bases, 13 bases remained unmatched. In the authors' methods: How many nucleated cells were present was estimated from reference gene primer amplification. Using immunoSEQ multiplex PCR, the repertoire was profiled, and TCRdb retains in-frame clones only, with some absent. V, J and clone size reflect that table, while D and trimming were determined from the DNA. The table has approximately 200,000 clones, approximately 90% seen once. This receptor was taken from a woman younger than 45 with acute or convalescent COVID-19. Sequencing input: peripheral blood. The chain is built from TRBV7-2 and TRBJ2-2; TRBD1 matches at 7 bases. This chain's CDR3 is CASTHLRGTANTGELFF. In DNA form, the CDR3 reads TGTGCCAGCACCCACCTTAGGGGGACAGCCAACACCGGGGAGCTGTTTTTT.